This entry lists 27 T cell receptor beta chains sequenced from one sample in a study of cytomegalovirus exposure and HLA in healthy donors. Assay: immunoSEQ multiplex PCR; the TCRdb copy retains only in-frame clones and omits some. Of 71,000 or so clones in the sample, 94% were seen once. What was sequenced was PBMCs. These receptors all stem from a man between 18 and 35 years old in good health and CMV-seropositive.

The rearrangement links TRBV10-1 to TRBJ1-2; TRBD1 aligns across 7 bases. The germline V gene has CDR1 WNHNN and CDR2 SYGVQD (reference sequence). J gave up 8 bases and V 7 bases, and 13 bases lay outside the gene matches. CDR3 length equals 14 residues. DNA for the CDR3: TGCGCCAGCACAACTTCGGACAGGTGGGAAGGCTACACCTTC. Translation: CASTTSDRWEGYTF.

This clone has only one observation. The rearrangement joins TRBV5-1 to TRBJ1-1; 10 positions match TRBD1. The germline gives CDR1 SGHRS, CDR2 YFSETQ. V lost 7 bases and J lost 5; bases outside the gene matches: 11. The CDR3 loop spans 15 amino acids. The CDR3 nucleotides are TGCGCCAGCCGCAGATTGGGACAGGGGATGACTGAAGCTTTCTTT. Translated: CASRRLGQGMTEAFF.

The chain couples TRBV18 to TRBJ2-7; tentatively, D is TRBD2 (7 bases). Per the germline V gene, CDR1 is KGHSH and CDR2 is LQKENI. The CDR3 loop spans 17 amino acids. V dropped 0 bases and J dropped 0 bases, with 15 bases sitting between them. The CDR3 nucleotides read TGTGCCAGCTCACCACCTCGGGGGGCCCCCCTCTCCTACGAGCAGTACTTC. It specifies CASSPPRGAPLSYEQYF.

DNA for the CDR3: TGTGCCAGCAGTTTGACGGGGTACGTTACTGGAAACACCATATATTTT. Residues: CASSLTGYVTGNTIYF. This chain joins TRBV2 and TRBJ1-3; no firm D call. The CDR3 loop spans 16 amino acids. Deletions cut 5 bases from V and 2 bases from J, with 16 bases between. Germline CDR1 and CDR2: SNHLY and FYNNEI.

In its sample, this clone was seen once. The CDR3 here is CASSQVVTSGTDTQYF. CDR3 DNA sequence: TGTGCCAGCAGCCAAGTGGTAACTTCGGGAACAGATACGCAGTATTTT. The chain couples TRBV4-2 to TRBJ2-3; D perhaps matches TRBD2 (5 bases). V dropped 1 base and J dropped 3 bases, with 14 bases sitting between them. Per germline, CDR1 LGHNA and CDR2 YNFKEQ. This CDR3 spans 16 amino acids.

J is TRBJ2-1 and V is TRBV6-5; D is ambiguous. Germline loops: CDR1 MNHEY, CDR2 SVGAGI. The CDR3 sequence is 15 residues long. Trimming stripped 0 bases from V and 4 bases from J, with 10 bases between. CDR3 sequence reads: CASSYSRSPYNEQFF. The CDR3 region has the DNA TGTGCCAGCAGTTACTCTCGGTCCCCTTACAATGAGCAGTTCTTC.

This clone has just a few counts. The chain recombines TRBV29-1 with TRBJ1-1; a possible D gene is TRBD1 (6 bases). V lost 7 bases and J 5 bases, leaving 14 bases between the germline ends. The CDR3 spans 12 residues. Germline CDR1 SQVTM, CDR2 ANQGSEA. CDR3 nucleotide sequence: TGCAGCGCTACCGACAGGTCTACTGAAGCTTTCTTT. Amino acids: CSATDRSTEAFF.

As to this clone: Other DNA sequences from this sample encode an identical CDR3 as well. The gene calls are TRBV6-5 and TRBJ2-7, with 7 bases that match TRBD2. The V segment lost 6 bases and the J segment 0 bases; nucleotides outside the gene matches: 8. Germline CDR1 and CDR2: MNHEY and SVGAGI. The CDR3 sequence is 15 residues long. The CDR3 DNA is TGTGCCAGCAGGTCCGGACTAGTGGGCTCCTACGAGCAGTACTTC. Residues: CASRSGLVGSYEQYF.

The chain joins TRBV2 to TRBJ1-4; D not resolved. Germline V lookup: CDR1 SNHLY, CDR2 FYNNEI. Trimming removed 6 bases from V and 4 bases from J, with 9 bases in between. The CDR3 has 13 amino acids. The DNA for the CDR3 is TGTGCCAGCAGCTTGTCTATTAATGAAAAACTGTTTTTT. This encodes CASSLSINEKLFF.

This clone appeared once. The genes are TRBV4-1 and TRBJ1-2, with TRBD1 as a possible D gene (6 bases). Trimming stripped 1 base from V and 1 base from J, with 13 bases between. Per the germline V gene, CDR1 is MGHRA and CDR2 is YSYEKL. This CDR3 spans 16 amino acids. CDR3 DNA: TGCGCCAGCAGCCAAGTGGGTACAGGGAGTAACTATGGCTACACCTTC. This codes for CASSQVGTGSNYGYTF.

The chain's CDR3 is CASSSGAGANVLTF. CDR3 nucleotide sequence: TGTGCCAGCAGTTCCGGAGCTGGGGCCAACGTCCTGACTTTC. V usage is TRBV27 and J usage is TRBJ2-6; D unclear. This CDR3 has 14 amino acids. Trimming took 4 bases from V and 2 from J, leaving 6 bases between them. From germline, CDR1 is MNHEY and CDR2 SMNVEV (reference sequence).

The chain employs TRBV7-6 and TRBJ1-1; D unresolved. The V gene lost 1 base and the J gene lost 3 bases, with 9 bases spanning the gap. Germline V gene lookup returns CDR1 SGHVS and CDR2 FNYEAQ. CDR3 length: 14 residues. The CDR3 here is CASSLGGPDTEAFF. CDR3 nucleotide sequence: TGTGCCAGCAGCTTAGGTGGTCCGGACACTGAAGCTTTCTTT.

V and J are TRBV7-9 and TRBJ2-3; no definite D call. Per germline, CDR1 SEHNR and CDR2 FQNEAQ (reference sequence). This CDR3 contains 12 residues. The V and J ends lost 8 bases and 11 bases respectively, with 17 bases between them. CDR3 in amino acids: CASYSRAGGQYF. In DNA form, the CDR3 reads TGTGCCAGCTACTCCCGAGCAGGTGGGCAGTATTTT. Full variable domain (outside the CDR3, taken from reference TRBV7-9 and TRBJ2-3): DTGVSQNPRHKITKRGQNVTFRCDPISEHNRLYWYRQTLGQGPEFLTYFQNEAQLEKSRLLSDRFSAERPKGSFSTLEIQRTEQGDSAMYLCASYSRAGGQYFGPGTRLTVL.

V usage is TRBV18 and J usage is TRBJ2-2; unclear D gene. There are 14 residues in the CDR3. V shed 3 bases and J shed 5 bases, with 10 bases lying between them. The germline CDR1 and CDR2 sequences are KGHSH and LQKENI. The CDR3 reads CASSPIAGTGELFF. The CDR3 nucleotides are TGTGCCAGCTCACCCATCGCAGGAACCGGGGAGCTGTTTTTT. The whole variable domain, remainder taken from reference TRBV18 and TRBJ2-2, is NAGVMQNPRHLVRRRGQEARLRCSPMKGHSHVYWYRQLPEEGLKFMVYLQKENIIDESGMPKERFSAEFPKEGPSILRIQQVVRGDSAAYFCASSPIAGTGELFFGEGSRLTVL.

The chain joins TRBV6-5 to TRBJ2-3, with D maybe TRBD2 (6 bases). Deletions cut 3 bases from V and 6 bases from J, with 19 bases between. CDR1 and CDR2 from the germline V gene are MNHEY and SVGAGI. CDR3 size: 16 residues. In DNA form, the CDR3 reads TGTGCCAGCAGTTATTGGGCGGGGTCGGGGCCGGATACGCAGTATTTT. Amino acids: CASSYWAGSGPDTQYF.

The V gene is TRBV9, the J gene TRBJ1-2, with D tentatively TRBD1 (5 bases). The length of the CDR3 is 15 residues. Germline V lookup: CDR1 SGDLS, CDR2 YYNGEE. With 0 bases removed from V and 5 bases from J, the gap between germline ends came to 14 bases. CDR3 sequence: CASSVAGEGVYGYTF. As DNA, the CDR3 is TGTGCCAGCAGCGTAGCGGGCGAAGGGGTTTATGGCTACACCTTC.

This sequence joins TRBV27 and TRBJ2-1; possible D gene TRBD2, 6 bases. The CDR3 sequence is 16 residues long. Germline CDR1 MNHEY, CDR2 SMNVEV (reference sequence). Trimming took off 6 bases at V and 0 bases at J, with 15 bases between the two ends. CDR3 loop: CASSQSGPASYNEQFF. The CDR3 DNA is TGTGCCAGCAGCCAAAGCGGGCCCGCCTCCTACAATGAGCAGTTCTTC.

The CDR3 here is CASSSTSGGLGDTQYF. The CDR3 DNA follows: TGCGCCAGCAGCTCGACCTCAGGGGGACTTGGAGATACGCAGTATTTT. This sequence joins TRBV5-1 and TRBJ2-3; possibly TRBD1 for D (7 bases). Per germline, CDR1 SGHRS and CDR2 YFSETQ. The germline V and J ends were trimmed by 3 bases and 5 bases, with 19 bases remaining between them. This CDR3 region has 16 residues. Filled out from reference TRBV5-1 and TRBJ2-3, the complete variable domain reads KAGVTQTPRYLIKTRGQQVTLSCSPISGHRSVSWYQQTPGQGLQFLFEYFSETQRNKGNFPGRFSGRQFSNSRSEMNVSTLELGDSALYLCASSSTSGGLGDTQYFGPGTRLTVL.

The rearrangement joins TRBV29-1 to TRBJ1-1; D remains unclear. The germline CDR1 and CDR2 sequences are SQVTM and ANQGSEA. With 0 bases removed from V and 5 bases from J, the gap between germline ends came to 13 bases. The CDR3 length is 14 residues. CDR3 DNA: TGCAGCGTTGAAGATCTCGTCAGTCCAACTGAAGCTTTCTTT. The encoded protein is CSVEDLVSPTEAFF.

The CDR3 DNA follows: TGTGCCTGGAGGGGGGACAGGAACTACGAGCAGTACTTC. Its translation is CAWRGDRNYEQYF. This chain links TRBV30 with TRBJ2-7; 8 bases align to TRBD1. Trimming took 3 bases from V and 3 from J; bases not matched to a gene: 4. The germline V gene encodes CDR1 GTSNPN and CDR2 SVGIG (reference sequence). The CDR3 loop spans 13 amino acids.

The chain links TRBV5-6 to TRBJ1-5, with D perhaps TRBD1 (6 bases). V was cut by 5 bases and J by 6 bases, with 18 bases left in between. Germline values: CDR1 SGHDT, CDR2 YYEEEE. The CDR3 is made up of 15 amino acids. The CDR3 here is CASSPNQGGGQPQHF. The DNA for the CDR3 is TGTGCCAGCAGTCCAAACCAGGGAGGGGGTCAGCCCCAGCATTTT.

The J gene is TRBJ2-7, the V gene TRBV9; a possible D gene is TRBD1 (5 bases). Trimming pared 4 bases from V and 3 bases from J, leaving 5 bases between. This CDR3 contains 11 residues. Germline assignment: CDR1 SGDLS and CDR2 YYNGEE. This CDR3 reads CASSQGYEQYF. The CDR3 DNA reads as TGTGCCAGCAGCCAGGGCTACGAGCAGTACTTC.

The chain combines TRBV18 with TRBJ1-5, with D uncertain. The V and J ends lost 0 bases and 5 bases respectively, with 8 bases between them. Per germline, CDR1 KGHSH and CDR2 LQKENI. This CDR3 has 14 residues. CDR3 DNA sequence: TGTGCCAGCTCACCACCAGGAGGACATCAGCCCCAGCATTTT. As protein: CASSPPGGHQPQHF.

The chain joins TRBV9 to TRBJ2-2; maybe TRBD2 (5 bases). From germline, CDR1 is SGDLS and CDR2 YYNGEE. This CDR3 is 14 amino acids long. V was clipped by 1 base and J by 6 bases, with 10 bases between them. CDR3: CASSVSLVPGELFF. CDR3 nucleotides: TGTGCCAGCAGCGTATCACTAGTCCCCGGGGAGCTGTTTTTT.

V is TRBV7-2 and J is TRBJ1-2; D not resolved. Trimming cost V 3 bases and J 0 bases, with 23 bases left between them. There are 19 residues in the CDR3. Germline V gene lookup returns CDR1 SGHTA and CDR2 FQGNSA. The CDR3 DNA reads as TGTGCCAGCAGCTTCTTCCCCGTGGTTACTGCGGCAGCTAACTATGGCTACACCTTC. Translating gives CASSFFPVVTAAANYGYTF.

Of note for this clone: Other DNA variants within this sample encode the same CDR3. The chain links TRBV6-4 to TRBJ2-7, with 8 bases that match TRBD1. V shed 0 bases, J shed 5 bases, and the junction held 9 bases outside the gene matches. This CDR3 is built from 16 residues. Germline V gene sequence: CDR1 MRHNA, CDR2 SNTAGT. In DNA form, the CDR3 reads TGTGCCAGCAGTGACTCGGCCGGACAGGGTCAGGACGAGCAGTACTTC. Amino acids: CASSDSAGQGQDEQYF.

The V call is TRBV4-1, the J call TRBJ1-5; D perhaps matches TRBD1 (6 bases). Trimming removed 3 bases at V and 7 bases at J, with 16 bases between. Germline V gene sequence: CDR1 MGHRA, CDR2 YSYEKL. The CDR3 spans 15 residues. The DNA for the CDR3 is TGCGCCAGCAGCCAGTCATGGCAGGGGTTCCAGCCCCAGCATTTT. This sequence encodes CASSQSWQGFQPQHF.